Below, 5 T cell receptor beta chains from the same sample are listed, as sequenced in a study of graft-versus-host responses after intestinal transplantation. Their target antigens are unknown. Data came from immunoSEQ multiplex PCR; TCRdb stores just in-frame clones and leaves some out. The sample consists of 90,000 to 150,000 clones, approximately 96% of them appearing once. Specimen: unstimulated CD8+ T cells sorted from spleen or lymph node cells, collected before intestinal transplant. Source of these receptors: a human donor who received an intestinal transplant.

The chain combines TRBV11-2 with TRBJ2-1; perhaps TRBD1 as D (6 bases). This CDR3 is built from 15 residues. Germline V gene lookup returns CDR1 SGHAT and CDR2 FQNNGV. V lost 4 bases to trimming and J lost 5 bases, with 15 bases between them. CDR3 residues: CASSSGAQLDNEQFF. For the CDR3, the DNA is TGTGCCAGCAGCTCAGGGGCCCAGCTCGACAATGAGCAGTTCTTC.

The chain is built from TRBV25-1 and TRBJ1-3; D possibly corresponds to TRBD1 (6 bases). The CDR3 loop spans 13 amino acids. Germline lookup yields CDR1 MGHDK and CDR2 SYGVNS. V gave up 8 bases and J gave up 3 bases, with 11 bases separating them. For the CDR3, the DNA is TGTGCCAGCGGCAGGGGCGGTGGAAACACCATATATTTT. This codes for CASGRGGGNTIYF.

Turning to this clone: The junction departs from germline at one end; a sequencing error may be responsible. In DNA, the CDR3 is TGTGCCAGTAGTATAGGTGGAGGGGGAACTGCAGCTTTCTTT. It yields the protein CASSIGGGGTAAFF. The chain joins TRBV19 to TRBJ1-1, with a weak D call TRBD1 (6 bases). The CDR3 runs to 14 residues. The germline CDR1 and CDR2 sequences are LNHDA and SQIVND (reference sequence). Full variable domain (rest looked up from reference TRBV19 and TRBJ1-1): DGGITQSPKYLFRKEGQNVTLSCEQNLNHDAMYWYRQDPGQGLRLIYYSQIVNDFQKGDIAEGYSVSREKKESFPLTVTSAQKNPTAFYLCASSIGGGGTAAFFGQGTRLTVV.

This rearrangement joins TRBV5-8 to TRBJ2-1; the match to TRBD2 covers 7 bases. The trim removed 2 bases at V and 8 bases at J, leaving 10 bases unmatched. Germline V gene sequence: CDR1 SGHTS, CDR2 YDEGEE. This CDR3 comprises 15 residues. CDR3 loop: CASSFLLAAEYEQFF. CDR3 DNA: TGTGCCAGCAGCTTTTTGCTAGCGGCCGAGTATGAGCAGTTCTTC.

The chain joins TRBV5-1 to TRBJ2-3; 9 bases align to TRBD1. The CDR3 runs 14 residues. The germline gives CDR1 SGHRS, CDR2 YFSETQ. V lost 4 bases to trimming and J lost 5 bases; unmatched junction nucleotides: 5. The CDR3 nucleotides read TGCGCCAGCAGCACGGGACAGGGAGGAGATACGCAGTATTTT. Encoded protein: CASSTGQGGDTQYF.